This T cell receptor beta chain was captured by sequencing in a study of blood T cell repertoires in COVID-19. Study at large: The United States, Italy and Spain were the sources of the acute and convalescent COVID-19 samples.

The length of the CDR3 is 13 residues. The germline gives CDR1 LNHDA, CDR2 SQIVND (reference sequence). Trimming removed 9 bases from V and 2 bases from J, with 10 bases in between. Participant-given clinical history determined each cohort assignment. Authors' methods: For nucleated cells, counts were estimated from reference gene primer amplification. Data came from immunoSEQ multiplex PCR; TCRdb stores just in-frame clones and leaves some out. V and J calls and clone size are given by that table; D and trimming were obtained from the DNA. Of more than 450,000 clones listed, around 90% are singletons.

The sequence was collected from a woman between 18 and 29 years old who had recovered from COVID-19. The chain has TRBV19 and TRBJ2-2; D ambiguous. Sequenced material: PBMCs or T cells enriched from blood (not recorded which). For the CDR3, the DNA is TGTGCCAGCCATAGTATTAACACCGGGGAGCTGTTTTTT. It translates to CASHSINTGELFF.